This TCR beta chain is from a study of identical twins. Trimming took 2 bases from V and 1 from J; bases not matched to a gene: 5. CDR1 and CDR2 from the germline V gene are WSHSY and SAAADI. The CDR3 runs 16 residues. This clonotype was detected only a few times. Its antigen is as yet unknown. Points from the study as a whole: The abundant beta clonotypes from cord blood had fewer insertions, and memory repertoires had none of this. Among monozygotic twins, out-of-frame TCR alpha sharing exceeded what models predicted.

Unique molecular identifiers were in the cDNA, with template-switch universal primer binding. TCRdb recomputed calls from the 5' RACE reads with MiXCR, one row per CDR3 protein. This sample yields some 1,700,000 distinct CDR3 sequences, of which more than 30% are seen a single time; 0.25% to 0.3% belongs to the top ten. This TCR was sampled from a newborn girl in good health. Sequencing used cord blood. The J gene is TRBJ2-7, the V gene TRBV10-2, with 10 bases aligning to TRBD2. CDR3 DNA: TGCGCCAGCAGTGAGGTCCCTAGCGGGAGTTCCTACGAGCAGTACTTC. It is translated as CASSEVPSGSSYEQYF.